The 29 T cell receptor beta chains below were found in one sample sequenced in a study of T cell responses to AZD1222 COVID-19 vaccine. The data were produced by immunoSEQ multiplex PCR, yet TCRdb's version contains in-frame clones alone and is incomplete. The sample has about 130,000 clones, roughly 88% seen once. The sequences come from peripheral blood, collected on day 0 of AZD1222 vaccination. Receptors were obtained from an adult in good health.

The chain links TRBV5-1 to TRBJ1-6; D gene uncertain. V lost 1 base to trimming and J lost 8 bases, with 4 bases between them. Germline V CDR1 and CDR2: SGHRS, YFSETQ. CDR3 length equals 12 residues. The CDR3 DNA sequence: TGCGCCAGCAGCTTGTCTGATTCACCCCTCCACTTT. Protein: CASSLSDSPLHF.

This chain uses TRBV7-6 with TRBJ2-7; 11 bases fit TRBD1. CDR3 length: 16 amino acids. In germline, CDR1 is SGHVS, CDR2 FNYEAQ. Trimming at V came to 5 bases and at J to 4 bases, leaving 10 bases not matched to a gene. The CDR3: CASSPRPGQGGYEQYF. DNA of the CDR3: TGTGCCAGCAGCCCGCGCCCGGGACAGGGGGGGTACGAGCAGTACTTC.

The chain joins TRBV19 to TRBJ1-2; D not certain. Trimming removed 2 bases at V and 1 base at J, with 8 bases between. This CDR3 region has 14 residues. The germline CDR1 and CDR2 sequences are LNHDA and SQIVND (reference sequence). CDR3 DNA sequence: TGTGCCAGTAGTATAAATTCTGGTAACTATGGCTACACCTTC. It codes for CASSINSGNYGYTF.

This chain joins TRBV19 and TRBJ1-3; 8 bases are a match to TRBD1. This CDR3 is built from 15 residues. J lost 2 bases, V lost 5 bases, and 5 bases had no gene match. CDR1 LNHDA and CDR2 SQIVND come from the germline V gene (reference sequence). The CDR3 sequence is CASSRQGATGNTIYF. The CDR3 DNA sequence: TGTGCCAGTAGTCGTCAGGGGGCCACTGGAAACACCATATATTTT.

This chain uses TRBV7-9 with TRBJ2-1, with no clear D. The germline gives CDR1 SEHNR, CDR2 FQNEAQ (reference sequence). Trimming took off 2 bases at V and 7 bases at J, with 12 bases between the two ends. The CDR3 is 14 amino acids. As DNA, the CDR3 is TGTGCCAGCAGCTTAACGATTAGTTGGAATGAGCAGTTCTTC. Its protein product is CASSLTISWNEQFF.

The chain has TRBV27 and TRBJ2-7, with a tentative D call TRBD2 (5 bases). The V gene lost 2 bases and the J gene lost 4 bases, with 9 bases spanning the gap. There are 13 residues in the CDR3. CDR1 MNHEY and CDR2 SMNVEV come from the germline V gene (reference sequence). Written as DNA, the CDR3 is TGTGCCAGCAGTTTAGTGGGAGCGTACGAGCAGTACTTC. This translates into CASSLVGAYEQYF.

As concerns this clone: Relative to the germline gene, one junction end is altered; a read error may explain this. The CDR3 here is CASSEAPHRDKGDF. In DNA form, the CDR3 reads TGTGCCAGCAGTGAAGCCCCCCACAGGGATAAAGGGGACTTC. This chain uses TRBV6-1 with TRBJ2-7; possibly TRBD1 for D (6 bases). The CDR3 spans 14 residues. Per the germline V gene, CDR1 is MNHNS and CDR2 is SASEGT.

The chain couples TRBV18 to TRBJ2-3; tentative D call: TRBD2 (6 bases). The V gene lost 3 bases and the J gene lost 0 bases, with 16 bases spanning the gap. Germline-derived CDR1 and CDR2 are KGHSH and LQKENI. The CDR3 contains 17 residues. The CDR3 bases are TGTGCCAGCTCACCCCAATCCCCCAGCGGGAGCACAGATACGCAGTATTTT. Translated: CASSPQSPSGSTDTQYF.

The V gene is TRBV2, the J gene TRBJ1-2; maybe TRBD1 (6 bases). Germline CDR1 reads SNHLY; CDR2 reads FYNNEI. V was pared by 0 bases and J by 7 bases, with 12 bases between. The CDR3 contains 14 residues. CDR3 in amino acids: CASSEAQGPGGYTF. Written as DNA, the CDR3 is TGTGCCAGCAGTGAAGCGCAGGGGCCCGGTGGCTACACCTTC.

In regard to this clone: Different DNA sequences within this sample yield the same CDR3. The V gene is TRBV30, the J gene TRBJ1-4, with TRBD1 matching 7 bases. CDR1 and CDR2 from the germline V gene are GTSNPN and SVGIG (reference sequence). This CDR3 spans 14 amino acids. J lost 4 bases, V lost 0 bases, and 2 bases had no gene match. The CDR3 is CAWSVGTDNEKLFF. DNA for the CDR3: TGTGCCTGGAGTGTAGGGACAGATAATGAAAAACTGTTTTTT.

The chain links TRBV7-2 to TRBJ2-5, with D hard to call. V lost 5 bases and J 4 bases, leaving 11 bases between the germline ends. This CDR3 has 13 residues. CDR1 SGHTA and CDR2 FQGNSA come from the germline V gene. The CDR3 DNA is TGTGCCAGCAGCCTGGCAAATGGAGAGACCCAGTACTTC. It codes for CASSLANGETQYF.

The rearrangement joins TRBV27 to TRBJ2-7; TRBD1 aligns across 7 bases. The germline V gene has CDR1 MNHEY and CDR2 SMNVEV (reference sequence). The CDR3 consists of 14 residues. Germline trimming cut 2 bases from V and 0 bases from J; bases unmatched to any gene: 1. In DNA, the CDR3 is TGTGCCAGCAGTTTAGACAGGGCCTCCTACGAGCAGTACTTC. It specifies CASSLDRASYEQYF.

V gene TRBV7-9 combines with J gene TRBJ2-7, with D perhaps TRBD1 (5 bases). Trimming shortened V by 5 bases and J by 1 base, and 9 bases separated the two germline ends. Germline V gives CDR1 SEHNR, CDR2 FQNEAQ (reference sequence). The CDR3 is made up of 13 amino acids. The CDR3 loop reads CASSPTVSYEQYF. In nucleotides, the CDR3 is TGTGCCAGCAGCCCGACAGTTTCCTACGAGCAGTACTTC.

This sequence joins TRBV5-4 and TRBJ1-1; no clear D gene. Germline V gene data show CDR1 as SGHNT and CDR2 as YYREEE (reference sequence). V gave up 4 bases and J gave up 2 bases, with 15 bases separating them. The CDR3 covers 15 residues. CDR3 DNA sequence: TGTGCCAGCAGCGCTAGTCACACTATCAACACTGAAGCTTTCTTT. Its translation is CASSASHTINTEAFF.

This rearrangement joins TRBV20-1 to TRBJ1-1; 11 bases line up with TRBD1. The germline CDR1 and CDR2 sequences are DFQATT and SNEGSKA (reference sequence). V lost 3 bases to trimming and J lost 4 bases; unmatched junction nucleotides: 7. The CDR3 runs to 15 residues. The chain's CDR3 is CSASPWTGGVTEAFF. CDR3 bases: TGCAGTGCTAGTCCTTGGACAGGGGGCGTCACTGAAGCTTTCTTT.

The table lists this clone with a count of one. The rearrangement uses TRBV5-1 and TRBJ1-1; TRBD1 is a possible D gene (5 bases). Trimming took off 0 bases at V and 5 bases at J, with 8 bases between the two ends. Germline CDR1 and CDR2: SGHRS and YFSETQ. The CDR3 consists of 13 residues. The CDR3 coding sequence is TGCGCCAGCAGCTTGGACAGGCCTACTGAAGCTTTCTTT. It translates to CASSLDRPTEAFF.

V gene TRBV28 combines with J gene TRBJ1-2; D not certain. The germline V gene encodes CDR1 MDHEN and CDR2 SYDVKM. Trimming shortened V by 9 bases and J by 8 bases, and 13 bases separated the two germline ends. The CDR3 covers 11 residues. The CDR3 region is CASSEKAGYTF. The CDR3 coding sequence is TGTGCCAGTTCCGAGAAGGCCGGCTACACCTTC.

The sample holds a few counts of this clone. The J gene is TRBJ1-1, the V gene TRBV19; D is ambiguous. The V gene lost 1 base and the J gene lost 4 bases, with 16 bases spanning the gap. The CDR3 length is 16 residues. CDR1 is LNHDA, CDR2 SQIVND, per germline (reference sequence). The DNA for the CDR3 is TGTGCCAGTAGTATAGGGCAGACGGCTTATGTCACTGAAGCTTTCTTT. This gives the protein CASSIGQTAYVTEAFF. Full variable domain (outside the CDR3, taken from reference TRBV19 and TRBJ1-1): DGGITQSPKYLFRKEGQNVTLSCEQNLNHDAMYWYRQDPGQGLRLIYYSQIVNDFQKGDIAEGYSVSREKKESFPLTVTSAQKNPTAFYLCASSIGQTAYVTEAFFGQGTRLTVV.

The gene calls are TRBV30 and TRBJ2-3; D is uncertain. CDR1 and CDR2 (germline): GTSNPN, SVGIG (reference sequence). The ends were cut back, 2 bases at V and 1 base at J, with 4 bases in the middle. This CDR3 is built from 12 residues. The CDR3 DNA reads TGTGCCTGGAGTATTCGCACAGATACGCAGTATTTT. It yields the protein CAWSIRTDTQYF.

The genes are TRBV5-8 and TRBJ1-5; no clear D gene. The V gene's germline CDR1 is SGHTS and CDR2 YDEGEE. V lost 3 bases and J lost 3, with 7 bases in between. This CDR3 comprises 13 residues. The CDR3 sequence is CASSYGFNQPQHF. Here the CDR3 DNA reads TGTGCCAGCAGCTATGGATTCAATCAGCCCCAGCATTTT.

The chain has TRBV6-5 and TRBJ2-7; 10 bases match TRBD1. V shed 4 bases and J 3 bases; nucleotides not matched to a gene: 9. Germline V gene data show CDR1 as MNHEY and CDR2 as SVGAGI. This CDR3 has 16 residues. The chain's CDR3 is CASSSFSTGGGYEQYF. In DNA, the CDR3 is TGTGCCAGCAGTTCTTTCTCGACAGGGGGCGGCTACGAGCAGTACTTC.

CDR3 sequence (DNA): TGCGCCAGCAGCCAGGTACACTCTGGAAACACCATATATTTT. This encodes CASSQVHSGNTIYF. The chain recombines TRBV4-1 with TRBJ1-3; no reliable D call. From germline, CDR1 is MGHRA and CDR2 YSYEKL. The CDR3 length is 14 residues. V was pared by 3 bases and J by 0 bases, with 6 bases between.

The chain is built from TRBV14 and TRBJ1-2, with 9 bases lining up with TRBD1. Germline CDR1 SGHDN, CDR2 FVKESK. J gave up 5 bases and V 4 bases, and 5 bases lay outside the gene matches. This CDR3 comprises 14 residues. The DNA of the CDR3 is TGTGCCAGCAGCCCCTCCGGGACAGGGTATGGCTACACCTTC. It codes for CASSPSGTGYGYTF.

The rearrangement uses TRBV5-1 and TRBJ1-6; 8 positions match TRBD1. Germline loops: CDR1 SGHRS, CDR2 YFSETQ. There are 15 residues in the CDR3. The junction had 3 bases not matched to a gene; V was cut back by 0 bases and J by 7 bases. The CDR3 coding sequence is TGCGCCAGCAGCTTGGTTCAGGGGGCGAATTCACCCCTCCACTTT. Its translation is CASSLVQGANSPLHF.

The chain is built from TRBV28 and TRBJ2-3; 8 nucleotides agree with TRBD1. Germline CDR1 reads MDHEN; CDR2 reads SYDVKM. The CDR3 is 15 residues long. With 3 bases clipped from V and 5 bases from J, the junction kept 7 bases outside the gene matches. CDR3 amino acids: CASSFFGQGVDTQYF. CDR3 nucleotide sequence: TGTGCCAGCAGTTTCTTCGGACAGGGAGTAGATACGCAGTATTTT.

The chain couples TRBV30 to TRBJ2-5, with 11 bases matching TRBD1. The trim removed 2 bases at V and 3 bases at J, leaving 5 bases unmatched. The CDR3 covers 15 residues. Germline V CDR1 and CDR2: GTSNPN, SVGIG (reference sequence). In DNA, the CDR3 is TGTGCCTGGAGTCGGGGGACAGGGGGAAAAGAGACCCAGTACTTC. Translation gives CAWSRGTGGKETQYF.

This chain links TRBV19 with TRBJ1-1; D is possibly TRBD1 (6 bases). The CDR3 extends over 14 amino acids. Germline V gives CDR1 LNHDA, CDR2 SQIVND (reference sequence). Trimming cost V 7 bases and J 2 bases, with 14 bases left between them. As DNA, the CDR3 is TGTGCCAGTATTCCGGACAGCCAAAACACTGAAGCTTTCTTT. Encoded protein: CASIPDSQNTEAFF.

V and J are TRBV5-1 and TRBJ2-3; D is possibly TRBD1 (5 bases). Germline values: CDR1 SGHRS, CDR2 YFSETQ. The V gene lost 7 bases and the J gene lost 2 bases, with 14 bases spanning the gap. This CDR3 has 14 residues. The DNA for the CDR3 is TGCGCCAGCGCCCAGGGCTACCTCACAGATACGCAGTATTTT. It specifies CASAQGYLTDTQYF.

CDR3 nucleotide sequence: TGCAGTGCTAGTTTCTCTAGCGGGACCGGGGAGCAGTTCTTC. This gives the protein CSASFSSGTGEQFF. The V and J genes are TRBV20-1 and TRBJ2-1; 9 bases are a match to TRBD2. The CDR3 length is 14 residues. V was pared by 3 bases and J by 10 bases, with 10 bases of the junction left unmatched. Germline assignment: CDR1 DFQATT and CDR2 SNEGSKA (reference sequence).